This T cell receptor (beta chain) was profiled in a study of response to subunit inactivated influenza vaccine. MiXCR, run by TCRdb on the RT-PCR reads, gives a single entry per CDR3 protein. The sample has 500,000 to 550,000 distinct CDR3 sequences, roughly a quarter seen once. This CDR3 contains 17 residues. Trimming cost V 0 bases and J 4 bases, with 15 bases left between them. Germline-derived CDR1 and CDR2 are LNHNV and YYDKDF (reference sequence). This sample also appeared in a second study, on T cells expressing NK-cell markers. As that report states: TCR beta libraries carry UMIs added by 5'RACE template switching.

The specimen was CD4+ T cells sorted from PBMCs, collected roughly 12 days after vaccination. V is TRBV15 and J is TRBJ2-2, with D perhaps matching TRBD2 (5 bases). The receptor was isolated from a man between 50 and 59 years old who received an inactivated influenza vaccine. The DNA of the CDR3 is TGTGCCACCAGCAGAGATTCGGGAAGGCGAGGCACCGGGGAGCTGTTTTTT. Translation: CATSRDSGRRGTGELFF.